This T cell receptor beta chain originates from a study of OX40 agonist ivuxolimab in advanced cancers. Trimming took 8 bases from V and 4 from J, leaving 9 bases between them. CDR3 length: 11 amino acids. Germline CDR1 SGHTA, CDR2 FQGTGA. Measured with immunoSEQ multiplex PCR; TCRdb has only the in-frame clones, and not every one. The table has over 20,000 clones, roughly 90% seen once. The source is an adult with an advanced solid tumor such as melanoma, head and neck, liver or kidney cancer. The rearrangement joins TRBV7-3 to TRBJ2-7; D not certain. This specimen was CD4+ or CD8+ T cells sorted from blood, taken in a trial of the OX40 agonist ivuxolimab. The CDR3 coding sequence is TGTGCCAGCGTGACCGGATACGAGCAGTACTTC. This translates into CASVTGYEQYF.